This TCR beta chain stems from a study of tissue T cells after allogeneic stem cell transplantation. Study overall: Of the grafts for graft-versus-host disease patients, several were unmodified and three CD34-selected. Study-level findings and limits: Few T cell clones were shared across patients, but motif clusters showed tissue-specific shared signatures. Anatomically similar tissues had similar TCR repertoires within each patient.

This CDR3 is 14 amino acids long. V was clipped by 2 bases and J by 5 bases, with 10 bases between them. The germline CDR1 and CDR2 sequences are MNHEY and SVGEGT. Note on this clone: Its matching antigen is unknown.

This research-autopsy study prospectively enrolled adult allogeneic hematopoietic cell transplant recipients with steroid-refractory graft-versus-host disease. GI sites, liver, skin and spleen were taken after median 9.75 post-mortem hours. Profiling relied on immunoSEQ multiplex PCR, and the TCRdb table lists in-frame clones only, not all of them. Altogether over 1,000 clones are present, roughly 65% being singletons, with the ten largest covering about 15%. The TCR sequence derives from a male patient of 60 years or more with steroid-refractory graft-versus-host disease after an allogeneic stem cell transplant. Some T cells may possibly be graft donor cells. This specimen was stomach tissue, taken at autopsy. This chain uses TRBV6-2 or TRBV6-3 with TRBJ1-5; TRBD1 is a possible D gene (5 bases). The CDR3 loop reads CASSYGTLHQPQHF. DNA of the CDR3: TGTGCCAGCAGTTACGGGACTTTACATCAGCCCCAGCATTTT.